One T cell receptor beta chain is described in this entry. This CDR3 region has 15 residues. Per germline, CDR1 MGHDK and CDR2 SYGVNS. Trimming cost V 6 bases and J 4 bases; bases outside gene matches: 7. The data were taken from a study of blood T cell repertoires in COVID-19. Using immunoSEQ multiplex PCR, the repertoire was profiled, and TCRdb retains in-frame clones only, with some absent. This table holds 380,000 or so clones, 88% found once. Material: PBMCs or T cells enriched from blood (not recorded which). The TCR comes from a woman in her 40s with acute COVID-19. The chain recombines TRBV25-1 with TRBJ2-3; 10 positions match TRBD2. The CDR3 spells CASSPSGGAADTQYF. CDR3 in DNA: TGTGCCAGCAGCCCAAGCGGGGGGGCCGCAGATACGCAGTATTTT.